The 32 T cell receptor beta chains below were found in one sample sequenced in a study of cytomegalovirus exposure and HLA in healthy donors. Researchers ran the PCR with 60 Vbeta and 13 Jbeta primers. Only in-frame clones appear in the TCRdb table, and some are missing; sequencing was by immunoSEQ multiplex PCR. The sample contains over 150,000 clones, approximately 74% of which appear only once. The specimen was PBMCs. The receptor set was obtained from a man in his thirties or forties in good health and CMV-seronegative.

The chain carries TRBV6-5 and TRBJ1-1; TRBD1 is a possible D gene (6 bases). The V gene lost 6 bases and the J gene lost 11 bases, with 13 bases spanning the gap. This CDR3 spans 11 amino acids. The V gene's germline CDR1 is MNHEY and CDR2 SVGAGI. The CDR3 loop is CASRSGVWAFF. In nucleotides, the CDR3 is TGTGCCAGCAGATCAGGGGTTTGGGCTTTCTTT.

The chain links TRBV6-1 to TRBJ2-1, with a weak D call TRBD1 (6 bases). CDR1 and CDR2 from the germline V gene are MNHNS and SASEGT. The CDR3 loop spans 14 amino acids. V was pared by 1 base and J by 5 bases, with 9 bases between. The CDR3 nucleotides are TGTGCCAGCAGTGAAGGGGGGACAAACAATGAGCAGTTCTTC. Encoded protein: CASSEGGTNNEQFF.

For the CDR3, the DNA is TGCGCCAGCAGCTTCGGGACTATTTACACTGAAGCTTTCTTT. Amino acids: CASSFGTIYTEAFF. This chain connects TRBV5-1 to TRBJ1-1, with D tentatively TRBD1 (5 bases). The germline V gene encodes CDR1 SGHRS and CDR2 YFSETQ. V was trimmed by 2 bases and J by 3 bases, leaving 11 bases between them. The CDR3 has 14 residues.

DNA for the CDR3: TGTGCCTGGAGTTATGTTGGAGCTAACTATGGCTACACCTTC. Its translation: CAWSYVGANYGYTF. The chain has TRBV30 and TRBJ1-2; D unresolved. V shed 2 bases and J shed 0 bases, with 10 bases lying between them. Germline CDR1 GTSNPN, CDR2 SVGIG (reference sequence). The CDR3 consists of 14 residues.

J is TRBJ2-2 and V is TRBV2; 7 bases align to TRBD1. Germline V gene sequence: CDR1 SNHLY, CDR2 FYNNEI. The ends lost 6 bases at V and 6 bases at J; junction bases unmatched: 16. The CDR3 is made up of 17 amino acids. CDR3 sequence: CASRAGTAMIGAGELFF. The CDR3 DNA is TGTGCCAGCAGGGCCGGGACAGCCATGATCGGGGCCGGGGAGCTGTTTTTT.

The chain carries TRBV14 and TRBJ2-7, with TRBD1 as a possible D gene (6 bases). The germline V gene has CDR1 SGHDN and CDR2 FVKESK. The CDR3 is made up of 16 amino acids. Trimming stripped 3 bases from V and 2 bases from J, with 17 bases between. The CDR3 loop is CASSHQQGPTAYEQYF. In DNA, the CDR3 is TGTGCCAGCAGCCACCAACAGGGCCCTACTGCCTACGAGCAGTACTTC.

This chain joins TRBV7-2 and TRBJ2-5; D unclear. The germline V gene has CDR1 SGHTA and CDR2 FQGNSA. Trimming took off 1 base at V and 3 bases at J, with 15 bases between the two ends. The CDR3 runs to 16 residues. CDR3 coding DNA: TGTGCCAGCAGCTTAGATGTTCTTGAGGTGAAAGAGACCCAGTACTTC. Amino acids: CASSLDVLEVKETQYF.

The J gene is TRBJ2-6, the V gene TRBV29-1; D might be TRBD2 (5 bases). Per germline, CDR1 SQVTM and CDR2 ANQGSEA. This CDR3 has 14 residues. With 1 base removed from V and 4 bases from J, the gap between germline ends came to 8 bases. This CDR3 reads CSVEGGYGANVLTF. The CDR3 DNA follows: TGCAGCGTTGAAGGCGGGTACGGGGCCAACGTCCTGACTTTC. Full variable domain (remainder filled in from reference TRBV29-1 and TRBJ2-6): SAVISQKPSRDICQRGTSLTIQCQVDSQVTMMFWYRQQPGQSLTLIATANQGSEATYESGFVIDKFPISRPNLTFSTLTVSNMSPEDSSIYLCSVEGGYGANVLTFGAGSRLTVL.

In its sample, this clone was seen a few times. This chain connects TRBV6-5 to TRBJ2-7, with D tentatively TRBD1 (5 bases). Trimming removed 0 bases from V and 6 bases from J, with 15 bases in between. The CDR3 consists of 15 residues. Per the germline V gene, CDR1 is MNHEY and CDR2 is SVGAGI. CDR3 in amino acids: CASSYSQGSGGEQYF. The CDR3 nucleotides are TGTGCCAGCAGTTACTCGCAGGGAAGTGGCGGCGAGCAGTACTTC.

V and J are TRBV7-9 and TRBJ1-2; D unclear. V was shortened by 5 bases and J by 8 bases, with 12 bases between the two germline ends. Per germline, CDR1 SEHNR and CDR2 FQNEAQ (reference sequence). CDR3 length equals 12 residues. The CDR3 is CASSPQRGGYTF. The CDR3 DNA is TGTGCCAGCAGCCCACAGAGAGGGGGCTACACCTTC.

The V gene is TRBV4-1, the J gene TRBJ2-7; 12 positions match TRBD2. Trimming at V came to 4 bases and at J to 3 bases, leaving 7 bases not matched to a gene. The CDR3 sequence is 16 residues long. Germline V gives CDR1 MGHRA, CDR2 YSYEKL. In DNA, the CDR3 is TGCGCCAGCAGCCCCTCTAGCGGGGGGGCCAACTACGAGCAGTACTTC. Translated: CASSPSSGGANYEQYF.

The rearrangement links TRBV7-3 to TRBJ2-1, with D possibly matching TRBD2 (6 bases). Germline values: CDR1 SGHTA, CDR2 FQGTGA. The CDR3 has 14 residues. The germline V and J ends were trimmed by 2 bases and 2 bases, with 7 bases remaining between them. The CDR3 DNA follows: TGTGCCAGCAGCTTAGCGGGACCCTACAATGAGCAGTTCTTC. This sequence encodes CASSLAGPYNEQFF.

This sequence joins TRBV2 and TRBJ2-5; 9 nucleotides align to TRBD1. The CDR3 contains 15 residues. The V and J ends lost 3 bases and 5 bases, in that order; junction bases with no gene match: 7. Germline-derived CDR1 and CDR2 are SNHLY and FYNNEI. The CDR3 region has the DNA TGTGCCAGCAGTGAGGAACAGGGGGCTGGGGAGACCCAGTACTTC. This gives the protein CASSEEQGAGETQYF.

The chain employs TRBV28 and TRBJ1-3; the D is unclear. There are 13 residues in the CDR3. Trimming took off 6 bases at V and 0 bases at J, with 6 bases between the two ends. Germline V gene data show CDR1 as MDHEN and CDR2 as SYDVKM. The CDR3 DNA reads as TGTGCCAGCAGGACGGGCTCTGGAAACACCATATATTTT. This gives the protein CASRTGSGNTIYF.

V is TRBV5-6 and J is TRBJ2-1; 9 bases match TRBD2. The CDR3 contains 15 residues. V trimming: 1 base; J trimming: 4 bases; junction bases outside the gene matches: 3. CDR1 and CDR2 from the germline V gene are SGHDT and YYEEEE. Here the CDR3 reads CASSLITSGYNEQFF. In nucleotides, the CDR3 is TGTGCCAGCAGCTTGATAACTAGCGGGTACAATGAGCAGTTCTTC. The variable domain in full, with the rest retrieved from reference TRBV5-6 and TRBJ2-1, is DAGVTQSPTHLIKTRGQQVTLRCSPKSGHDTVSWYQQALGQGPQFIFQYYEEEERQRGNFPDRFSGHQFPNYSSELNVNALLLGDSALYLCASSLITSGYNEQFFGPGTRLTVL.

This clone showed up just once. The genes are TRBV6-6 and TRBJ2-7, with D possibly TRBD1 on 5 matching bases. There are 15 residues in the CDR3. V dropped 7 bases and J dropped 5 bases, with 21 bases sitting between them. CDR1 is MNHNY, CDR2 SVGAGI, per germline (reference sequence). CDR3 nucleotides: TGTGCCAGCACGGACATTTTTACAGGTACCCACGAGCAGTACTTC. Translated, it gives CASTDIFTGTHEQYF.

This chain joins TRBV11-1 and TRBJ2-1, with D hard to call. Trimming left V 3 bases short and J 8 bases short, with 8 bases between. Looked up from germline, CDR1 is SGHAT and CDR2 is FQDESV (reference sequence). The CDR3 has 12 amino acids. CDR3 region: CASSFSRYEQFF. CDR3 nucleotides: TGTGCCAGCAGCTTCTCACGGTATGAGCAGTTCTTC.

This clone was observed a handful of times. V and J are TRBV7-9 and TRBJ2-7; possibly TRBD2 for D (6 bases). CDR1 SEHNR and CDR2 FQNEAQ come from the germline V gene (reference sequence). CDR3 length: 14 residues. The V gene lost 3 bases and the J gene lost 0 bases, with 9 bases spanning the gap. This chain's CDR3 is CASSLSGDSYEQYF. In DNA form, the CDR3 reads TGTGCCAGCAGCTTGTCGGGGGACTCCTACGAGCAGTACTTC.

The chain joins TRBV18 to TRBJ2-4, with 7 bases identical to TRBD1. Germline V gene data show CDR1 as KGHSH and CDR2 as LQKENI. This CDR3 is built from 15 residues. V shed 2 bases, J shed 4 bases, and the junction held 5 bases outside the gene matches. The CDR3, as DNA: TGTGCCAGCTCACCAAATGGACAGGCTAAAAACATTCAGTACTTC. Translating gives CASSPNGQAKNIQYF.

The chain is built from TRBV27 and TRBJ2-7, with 12 bases identical to TRBD2. Germline CDR1 reads MNHEY; CDR2 reads SMNVEV (reference sequence). The V and J ends lost 1 base and 2 bases, in that order; junction bases with no gene match: 6. This CDR3 is 17 amino acids long. The CDR3 nucleotides are TGTGCCAGCAGTTTATATAGGGGACTAGCGGGTGCCTACGAGCAGTACTTC. It translates to CASSLYRGLAGAYEQYF.

V usage is TRBV19 and J usage is TRBJ2-2; the match to TRBD1 covers 8 bases. Germline CDR1 and CDR2: LNHDA and SQIVND (reference sequence). The CDR3 is 15 residues long. The ends lost 4 bases at V and 2 bases at J; junction bases unmatched: 3. CDR3 in amino acids: CASSTGQVNTGELFF. The CDR3 nucleotides are TGTGCCAGTAGTACGGGACAGGTTAACACCGGGGAGCTGTTTTTT.

The chain recombines TRBV1 with TRBJ1-1; TRBD1 was called by the table and not checked on the DNA. TRBV1 constitutes a pseudogene. This CDR3 comprises 17 residues. CDR3 in amino acids: CTSSQDPGGEKNTEAFF. CDR3 in DNA: TGCACCAGCAGCCAAGATCCAGGGGGCGAAAAGAACACTGAAGCTTTCTTT.

This clone appeared a few times. The V gene is TRBV28, the J gene TRBJ2-7; 11 positions agree with TRBD1. Trimming took 5 bases from V and 3 from J; bases not matched to a gene: 6. The CDR3 length is 15 residues. CDR1 is MDHEN and CDR2 is SYDVKM in the germline V gene. The CDR3: CASSTSGTGGYEQYF. DNA of the CDR3: TGTGCCAGCAGTACCTCCGGGACAGGGGGCTACGAGCAGTACTTC.

V is TRBV29-1 and J is TRBJ2-1, with D unresolved. There are 13 residues in the CDR3. V was clipped by 6 bases and J by 7 bases, with 16 bases between them. The V gene's germline CDR1 is SQVTM and CDR2 ANQGSEA. The CDR3 bases are TGCAGCGTGAGCCTGGTCATTAGAAATGAGCAGTTCTTC. Encoded protein: CSVSLVIRNEQFF.

The chain employs TRBV28 and TRBJ1-5, with D hard to call. V was clipped by 5 bases and J by 1 base, with 12 bases between them. The CDR3 runs to 15 residues. The V gene's germline CDR1 is MDHEN and CDR2 SYDVKM. The CDR3 loop reads CASSPNGRSNQPQHF. The CDR3 coding sequence is TGTGCCAGCAGTCCCAATGGGAGGAGCAATCAGCCCCAGCATTTT.

This rearrangement joins TRBV28 to TRBJ2-1; 7 bases line up with TRBD2. With 5 bases clipped from V and 10 bases from J, the junction kept 14 bases outside the gene matches. There are 15 residues in the CDR3. Germline V gene sequence: CDR1 MDHEN, CDR2 SYDVKM. The CDR3 spells CASSPTRRLAGEQFF. The CDR3 DNA sequence: TGTGCCAGCAGTCCGACTCGCCGACTAGCAGGCGAGCAGTTCTTC.

This chain joins TRBV19 and TRBJ1-5; D possibly corresponds to TRBD1 (6 bases). Trimming stripped 3 bases from V and 3 bases from J, with 12 bases between. The germline gives CDR1 LNHDA, CDR2 SQIVND (reference sequence). This CDR3 has 15 amino acids. Here the CDR3 reads CASSIRGSINQPQHF. The CDR3 coding sequence is TGTGCCAGTAGTATCAGGGGATCCATCAATCAGCCCCAGCATTTT.

V usage is TRBV7-2 and J usage is TRBJ2-1; no definite D call. The CDR3 has 14 amino acids. CDR1 is SGHTA, CDR2 FQGNSA, per germline. The V end lost 5 bases, the J end lost 0 bases, and 8 bases lay between the germline ends. The CDR3 coding sequence is TGTGCCAGCAGCCAACAGAGCTCCTACAATGAGCAGTTCTTC. This gives the protein CASSQQSSYNEQFF.

V usage is TRBV9 and J usage is TRBJ2-5; 7 bases fit TRBD1. Germline V gives CDR1 SGDLS, CDR2 YYNGEE. The CDR3 extends over 16 amino acids. The junction had 13 bases not matched to a gene; V was cut back by 3 bases and J by 5 bases. This CDR3 is CASSAHNRGTGETQYF. The CDR3 DNA is TGTGCCAGCAGCGCCCATAACAGGGGAACGGGGGAGACCCAGTACTTC.

The V and J genes are TRBV5-7 and TRBJ2-3; a weak D match, TRBD2 (6 bases). TRBV5-7 is an ORF, with its function uncertain. The CDR3 length is 17 residues. V gave up 4 bases and J gave up 7 bases, with 25 bases separating them. In DNA, the CDR3 is TGTGCCAGCAGCCCTGGGGCGAGCGGGCCTTTCCGAAATACGCAGTATTTT. This sequence encodes CASSPGASGPFRNTQYF.

The V call is TRBV4-2, the J call TRBJ2-3; D is ambiguous. Trimming pared 0 bases from V and 5 bases from J, leaving 12 bases between. Per the germline V gene, CDR1 is LGHNA and CDR2 is YNFKEQ. The CDR3 runs to 15 residues. DNA of the CDR3: TGTGCCAGCAGCCAAGATTTCCTGGCGGTAGATACGCAGTATTTT. Translation: CASSQDFLAVDTQYF.

The table lists this clone with a few counts. The chain recombines TRBV6-5 with TRBJ2-7, with TRBD1 as a possible D gene (7 bases). Germline CDR1 is MNHEY and CDR2 is SVGAGI. Trimming removed 5 bases from V and 3 bases from J, with 11 bases in between. The CDR3 is 13 amino acids. For the CDR3, the DNA is TGTGCCAGCAGTCAGGGGGGCAGCTACGAGCAGTACTTC. It translates to CASSQGGSYEQYF.